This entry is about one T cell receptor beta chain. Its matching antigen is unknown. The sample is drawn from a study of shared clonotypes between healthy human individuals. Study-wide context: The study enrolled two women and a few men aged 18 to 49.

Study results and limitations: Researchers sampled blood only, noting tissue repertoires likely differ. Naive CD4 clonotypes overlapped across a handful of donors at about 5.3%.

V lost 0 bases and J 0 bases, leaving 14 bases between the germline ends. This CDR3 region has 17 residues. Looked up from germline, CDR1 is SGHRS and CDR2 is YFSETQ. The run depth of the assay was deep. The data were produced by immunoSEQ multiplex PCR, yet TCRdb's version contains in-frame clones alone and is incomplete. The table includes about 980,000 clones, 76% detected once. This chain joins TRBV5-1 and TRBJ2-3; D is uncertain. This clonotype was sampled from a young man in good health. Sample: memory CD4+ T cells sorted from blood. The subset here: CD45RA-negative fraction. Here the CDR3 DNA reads TGCGCCAGCAGCTTGGCCATTTTAACAGCTAGCACAGATACGCAGTATTTT. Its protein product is CASSLAILTASTDTQYF.